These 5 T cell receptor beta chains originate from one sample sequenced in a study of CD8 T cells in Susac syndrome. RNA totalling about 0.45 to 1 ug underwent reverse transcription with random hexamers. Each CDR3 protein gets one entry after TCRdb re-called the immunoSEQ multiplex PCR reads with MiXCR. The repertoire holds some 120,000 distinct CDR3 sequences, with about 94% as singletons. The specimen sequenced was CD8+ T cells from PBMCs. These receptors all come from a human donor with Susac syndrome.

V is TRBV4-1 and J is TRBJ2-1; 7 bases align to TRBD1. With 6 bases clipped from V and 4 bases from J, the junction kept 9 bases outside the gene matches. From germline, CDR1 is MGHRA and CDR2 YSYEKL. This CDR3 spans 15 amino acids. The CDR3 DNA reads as TGCGCCAGCAGGCGACCCGGGACAGCATACAATGAGCAGTTCTTC. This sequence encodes CASRRPGTAYNEQFF.

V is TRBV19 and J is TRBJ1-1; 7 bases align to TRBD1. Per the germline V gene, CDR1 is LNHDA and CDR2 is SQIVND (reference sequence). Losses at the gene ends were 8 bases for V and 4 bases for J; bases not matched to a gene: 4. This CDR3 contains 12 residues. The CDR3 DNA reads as TGTGCCAGTTCTCAGGGGGTCACTGAAGCTTTCTTT. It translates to CASSQGVTEAFF.

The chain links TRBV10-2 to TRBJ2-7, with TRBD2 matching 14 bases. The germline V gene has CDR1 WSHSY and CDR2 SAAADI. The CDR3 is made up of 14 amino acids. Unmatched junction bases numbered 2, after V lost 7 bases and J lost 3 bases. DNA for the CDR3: TGCGCCAGCACCGGGACTAGCGGGGGCTACGAGCAGTACTTC. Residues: CASTGTSGGYEQYF.

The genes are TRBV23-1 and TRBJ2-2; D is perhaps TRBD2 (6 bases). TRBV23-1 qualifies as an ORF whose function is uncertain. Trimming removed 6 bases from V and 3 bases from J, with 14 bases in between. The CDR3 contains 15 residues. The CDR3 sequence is CASRSGDLYTGELFF. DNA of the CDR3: TGCGCCAGCAGGTCCGGGGACTTGTACACCGGGGAGCTGTTTTTT.

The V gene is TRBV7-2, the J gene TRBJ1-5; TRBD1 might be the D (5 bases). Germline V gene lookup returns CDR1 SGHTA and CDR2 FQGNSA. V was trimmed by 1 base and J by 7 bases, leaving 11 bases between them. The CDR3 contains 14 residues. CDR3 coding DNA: TGTGCCAGCAGCTTAGGGGGGATCGGACAGCCCCAGCATTTT. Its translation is CASSLGGIGQPQHF.